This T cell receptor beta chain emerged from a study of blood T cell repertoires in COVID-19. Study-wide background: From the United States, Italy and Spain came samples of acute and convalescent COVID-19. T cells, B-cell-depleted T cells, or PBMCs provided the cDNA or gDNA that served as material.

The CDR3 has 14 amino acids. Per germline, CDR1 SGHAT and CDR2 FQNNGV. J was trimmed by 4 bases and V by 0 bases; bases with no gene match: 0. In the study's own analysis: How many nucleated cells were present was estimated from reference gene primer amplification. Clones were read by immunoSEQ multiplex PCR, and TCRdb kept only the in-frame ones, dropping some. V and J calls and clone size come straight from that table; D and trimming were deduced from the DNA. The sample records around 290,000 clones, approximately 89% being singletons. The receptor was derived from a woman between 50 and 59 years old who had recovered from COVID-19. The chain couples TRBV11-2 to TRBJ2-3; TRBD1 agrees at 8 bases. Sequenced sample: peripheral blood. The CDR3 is CASSLDRGPDTQYF. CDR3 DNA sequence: TGTGCCAGCAGCTTAGACAGGGGGCCAGATACGCAGTATTTT.